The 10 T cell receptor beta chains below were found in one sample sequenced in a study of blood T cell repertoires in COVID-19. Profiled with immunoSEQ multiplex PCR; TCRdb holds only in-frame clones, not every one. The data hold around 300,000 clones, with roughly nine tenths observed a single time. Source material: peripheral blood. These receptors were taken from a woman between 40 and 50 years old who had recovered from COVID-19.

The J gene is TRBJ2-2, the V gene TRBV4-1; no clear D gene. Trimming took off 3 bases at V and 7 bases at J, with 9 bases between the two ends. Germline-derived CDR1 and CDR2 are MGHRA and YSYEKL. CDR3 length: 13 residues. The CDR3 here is CASSHSSGGELFF. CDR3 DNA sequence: TGCGCCAGCAGCCACAGTTCTGGCGGGGAGCTGTTTTTT.

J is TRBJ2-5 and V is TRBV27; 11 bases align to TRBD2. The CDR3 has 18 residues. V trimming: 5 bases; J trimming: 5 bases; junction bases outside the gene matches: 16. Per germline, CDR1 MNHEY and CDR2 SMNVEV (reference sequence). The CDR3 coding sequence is TGTGCCAGCAGTCAGGGGACTAGCGGTCCCGCTGGGGGGGAGACCCAGTACTTC. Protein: CASSQGTSGPAGGETQYF.

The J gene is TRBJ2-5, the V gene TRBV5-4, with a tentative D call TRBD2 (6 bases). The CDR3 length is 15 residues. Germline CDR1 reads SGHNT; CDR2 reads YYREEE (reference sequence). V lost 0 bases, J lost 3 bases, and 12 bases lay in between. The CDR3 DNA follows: TGTGCCAGCAGCTTGGGTCCTGGCGGGAAAGAGACCCAGTACTTC. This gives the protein CASSLGPGGKETQYF.

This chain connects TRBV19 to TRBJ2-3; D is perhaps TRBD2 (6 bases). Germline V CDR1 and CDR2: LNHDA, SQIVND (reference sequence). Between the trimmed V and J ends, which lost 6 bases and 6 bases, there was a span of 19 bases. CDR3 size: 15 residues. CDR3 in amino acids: CASRGVAASRDTQYF. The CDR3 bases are TGTGCCAGTAGGGGGGTAGCGGCTAGCAGGGATACGCAGTATTTT.

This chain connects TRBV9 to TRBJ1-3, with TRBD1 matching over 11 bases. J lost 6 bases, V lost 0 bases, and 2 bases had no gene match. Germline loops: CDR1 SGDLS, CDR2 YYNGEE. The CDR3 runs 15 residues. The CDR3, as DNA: TGTGCCAGCAGCGTAGCCGGACAGGGGGCAAACACCATATATTTT. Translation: CASSVAGQGANTIYF.

CDR3 sequence reads: CASSEGVLAGGSEQYF. The CDR3 coding sequence is TGTGCCAGCAGCGAAGGTGTCTTAGCGGGAGGCTCAGAGCAGTACTTC. J is TRBJ2-7 and V is TRBV7-8; 10 bases match TRBD2. The CDR3 is 16 residues long. V was clipped by 5 bases and J by 7 bases; unmatched bases: 14. Germline V lookup: CDR1 SGHVS, CDR2 FQNEAQ. Supplemented by reference TRBV7-8 and TRBJ2-7, the full variable domain reads GAGVSQSPRYKVAKRGQDVALRCDPISGHVSLFWYQQALGQGPEFLTYFQNEAQLDKSGLPSDRFFAERPEGSVSTLKIQRTQQEDSAVYLCASSEGVLAGGSEQYFGPGTRLTVT.

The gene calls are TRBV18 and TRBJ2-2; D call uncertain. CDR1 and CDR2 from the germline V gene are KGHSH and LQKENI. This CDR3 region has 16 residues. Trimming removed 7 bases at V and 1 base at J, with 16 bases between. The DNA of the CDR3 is TGTGCCAGCTTGCCCCTTGGGCGAGAGAACACCGGGGAGCTGTTTTTT. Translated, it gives CASLPLGRENTGELFF. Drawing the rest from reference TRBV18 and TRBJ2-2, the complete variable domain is NAGVMQNPRHLVRRRGQEARLRCSPMKGHSHVYWYRQLPEEGLKFMVYLQKENIIDESGMPKERFSAEFPKEGPSILRIQQVVRGDSAAYFCASLPLGRENTGELFFGEGSRLTVL.

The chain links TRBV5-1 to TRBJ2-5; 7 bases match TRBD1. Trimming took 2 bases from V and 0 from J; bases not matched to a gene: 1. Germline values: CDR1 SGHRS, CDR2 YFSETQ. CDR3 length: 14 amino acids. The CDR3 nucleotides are TGCGCCAGCAGCTTTGGGACAGACCAAGAGACCCAGTACTTC. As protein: CASSFGTDQETQYF.

CDR3 sequence reads: CAWSVSGGGSPLHF. In DNA, the CDR3 is TGTGCCTGGAGTGTATCCGGGGGGGGTTCACCCCTCCACTTT. The rearrangement joins TRBV30 to TRBJ1-6, with D perhaps matching TRBD1 (5 bases). Trimming stripped 0 bases from V and 9 bases from J, with 12 bases between. This CDR3 is 14 amino acids long. The germline gives CDR1 GTSNPN, CDR2 SVGIG (reference sequence).

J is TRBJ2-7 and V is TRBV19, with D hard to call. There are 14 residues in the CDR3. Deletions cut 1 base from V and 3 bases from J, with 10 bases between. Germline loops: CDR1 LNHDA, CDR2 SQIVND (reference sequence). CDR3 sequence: CASSIGLGLYEQYF. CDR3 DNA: TGTGCCAGTAGTATAGGTCTTGGGCTCTACGAGCAGTACTTC. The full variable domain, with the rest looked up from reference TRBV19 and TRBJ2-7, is DGGITQSPKYLFRKEGQNVTLSCEQNLNHDAMYWYRQDPGQGLRLIYYSQIVNDFQKGDIAEGYSVSREKKESFPLTVTSAQKNPTAFYLCASSIGLGLYEQYFGPGTRLTVT.